These 26 T cell receptor beta chains originate from one sample sequenced in a study of regulatory T cells in long-lasting Graves disease. This sample's time point: newly diagnosed GD, antithyroid drugs for less than 3 months. PBMCs were the source of the RNA used for TCR sequencing. Combining iRepertoire HTBI primers with Arm-PCR of CDR3 regions, the authors built TCR beta libraries. One entry per CDR3 protein results from TCRdb running MiXCR on the multiplex PCR reads. The sample lists around 480,000 distinct CDR3 sequences; roughly a sixth were seen once. The sample also formed part of further work on T cells in Graves' hyperthyroidism and ophthalmopathy.

Material: peripheral blood mononuclear cells (PBMCs), obtained at new diagnosis, from a patient treated with antithyroid drugs. All receptors come from a middle-aged woman with Graves disease.

This clonotype has ten or more counts. This chain links TRBV20-1 with TRBJ2-5; tentatively, D is TRBD2 (7 bases). Germline CDR1 DFQATT, CDR2 SNEGSKA (reference sequence). V was pared by 2 bases and J by 5 bases, with 15 bases between. The CDR3 loop spans 14 amino acids. The CDR3 DNA reads as TGCAGTGCTAGAAGGGAGGGGGACGGGGAGACCCAGTACTTC. This codes for CSARREGDGETQYF.

This clonotype was observed many times. The CDR3: CSARAPALGSTDTQYF. Written as DNA, the CDR3 is TGCAGTGCTAGGGCTCCGGCCCTTGGGAGCACAGATACGCAGTATTTT. The rearrangement joins TRBV20-1 to TRBJ2-3, with D unresolved. Germline CDR1 is DFQATT and CDR2 is SNEGSKA (reference sequence). The CDR3 has 16 residues. Trimming cost V 3 bases and J 0 bases, with 16 bases left between them.

This clonotype was found a few times. The chain has TRBV7-6 and TRBJ2-7; 11 nucleotides line up with TRBD2. V shed 1 base and J 4 bases; nucleotides not matched to a gene: 6. This CDR3 has 16 amino acids. Germline CDR1 reads SGHVS; CDR2 reads FNYEAQ. CDR3 coding DNA: TGTGCCAGCAGCTTAGAGGTAGCGGGGGGGCAGTACGAGCAGTACTTC. Translation gives CASSLEVAGGQYEQYF. The full variable domain, completed using reference TRBV7-6 and TRBJ2-7, is GAGVSQSPRYKVTKRGQDVALRCDPISGHVSLYWYRQALGQGPEFLTYFNYEAQQDKSGLPNDRFSAERPEGSISTLTIQRTEQRDSAMYRCASSLEVAGGQYEQYFGPGTRLTVT.

The chain employs TRBV5-5 and TRBJ2-7; 8 bases match TRBD2. CDR1 SGHKS and CDR2 YYEKEE come from the germline V gene (reference sequence). With V trimmed by 0 bases and J by 6 bases, 11 bases remained unmatched. CDR3 length: 16 residues. In DNA, the CDR3 is TGTGCCAGCAGCTTGGCGGGTAGCGGGGCCGTTTTCGAGCAGTACTTC. It is translated as CASSLAGSGAVFEQYF.

The CDR3 sequence: CASSLWPGSDTGELFF. CDR3 DNA: TGTGCCAGCAGCTTGTGGCCGGGATCGGACACCGGGGAGCTGTTTTTT. The chain employs TRBV5-5 and TRBJ2-2, with D perhaps TRBD2 (5 bases). V was trimmed by 1 base and J by 3 bases, leaving 13 bases between them. Germline V gene sequence: CDR1 SGHKS, CDR2 YYEKEE (reference sequence). The CDR3 has 16 amino acids.

The V and J genes are TRBV19 and TRBJ1-1, with D unclear. V was clipped by 2 bases and J by 6 bases, with 10 bases between them. This CDR3 comprises 13 residues. Germline V gives CDR1 LNHDA, CDR2 SQIVND (reference sequence). CDR3 region: CASSILGRAEAFF. In DNA, the CDR3 is TGTGCCAGTAGTATACTTGGGAGAGCTGAAGCTTTCTTT.

This clonotype was detected ten times or more. This chain joins TRBV11-2 and TRBJ2-5; 9 bases fit TRBD2. The CDR3 totals 17 residues. Germline trimming cut 1 base from V and 5 bases from J; bases unmatched to any gene: 11. CDR1 and CDR2 (germline): SGHAT, FQNNGV. The CDR3 spells CASSLGLGGGALETQYF. The DNA for the CDR3 is TGTGCCAGCAGCTTAGGCCTGGGCGGGGGGGCCCTTGAGACCCAGTACTTC.

The J gene is TRBJ2-7, the V gene TRBV11-2; D is possibly TRBD1 (6 bases). The CDR3 has 15 residues. Germline loops: CDR1 SGHAT, CDR2 FQNNGV. V was trimmed by 5 bases and J by 4 bases, leaving 18 bases between them. CDR3 coding DNA: TGTGCCAGCAGCCTACACAGGGCCCTCCCTTACGAGCAGTACTTC. Translating gives CASSLHRALPYEQYF.

The chain has TRBV7-3 and TRBJ2-5, with a weak D call TRBD2 (8 bases). This CDR3 comprises 15 residues. CDR1 is SGHTA and CDR2 is FQGTGA in the germline V gene. Trimming pared 5 bases from V and 4 bases from J, leaving 17 bases between. CDR3 nucleotide sequence: TGTGCCAGCAGCCCCAGGGGGGCGGGGGGAGAGACCCAGTACTTC. Translation: CASSPRGAGGETQYF.

In its sample, this clonotype was seen many times. This chain connects TRBV3-1 to TRBJ2-5; 9 positions match TRBD2. This CDR3 region has 15 residues. V was pared by 4 bases and J by 2 bases, with 5 bases of the junction left unmatched. CDR1 is LGHDT, CDR2 YNNKEL, per germline (reference sequence). CDR3 nucleotides: TGTGCCAGCAGCCCTCTAGCGGGGTCACAAGAGACCCAGTACTTC. Translating gives CASSPLAGSQETQYF.

This clonotype occurred many times. The rearrangement joins TRBV28 to TRBJ2-1, with a weak D call TRBD1 (5 bases). Per the germline V gene, CDR1 is MDHEN and CDR2 is SYDVKM. V was clipped by 2 bases and J by 10 bases, with 12 bases between them. This CDR3 spans 13 amino acids. The CDR3 coding sequence is TGTGCCAGCAGTTTAACTGGGGCGTACGAGCAGTTCTTC. Translated, it gives CASSLTGAYEQFF.

This clonotype was counted ten times or more. This chain connects TRBV2 to TRBJ2-7; the D gene is possibly TRBD1 (5 bases). CDR3 length: 17 residues. V was shortened by 3 bases and J by 2 bases, with 20 bases between the two germline ends. CDR1 is SNHLY, CDR2 FYNNEI, per germline. The CDR3 DNA reads as TGTGCCAGCAGTGATGGGGCTAGGGGTGACAGTCCCTACGAGCAGTACTTC. The encoded protein is CASSDGARGDSPYEQYF.

The CDR3 loop reads CASSESSLAGDEQYF. Here the CDR3 DNA reads TGCGCCAGCAGTGAGTCGAGCCTAGCGGGGGACGAGCAGTACTTC. This sequence joins TRBV10-2 and TRBJ2-7; 10 bases are a match to TRBD2. J lost 5 bases, V lost 0 bases, and 4 bases had no gene match. Germline V CDR1 and CDR2: WSHSY, SAAADI. The CDR3 has 15 residues.

In its sample, this clonotype was seen many times. The chain recombines TRBV28 with TRBJ2-2; the D is unclear. From germline, CDR1 is MDHEN and CDR2 SYDVKM. The CDR3 contains 15 residues. Deletions cut 2 bases from V and 6 bases from J, with 13 bases between. The CDR3 reads CASSLGQHKSGELFF. In nucleotides, the CDR3 is TGTGCCAGCAGTTTAGGGCAGCACAAGTCCGGGGAGCTGTTTTTT.

V is TRBV4-1 and J is TRBJ2-1, with unresolved D. Germline V gene data show CDR1 as MGHRA and CDR2 as YSYEKL. This CDR3 spans 13 amino acids. Trimming took off 0 bases at V and 11 bases at J, with 11 bases between the two ends. CDR3 bases: TGCGCCAGCAGCCAAGATACGCTCCCTAAGCAGTTCTTC. Residues: CASSQDTLPKQFF.

This clonotype was counted many times. The chain employs TRBV18 and TRBJ2-1, with 15 bases lining up with TRBD2. CDR1 and CDR2 (germline): KGHSH, LQKENI. CDR3 length: 16 amino acids. V was pared by 4 bases and J by 4 bases, with 2 bases of the junction left unmatched. For the CDR3, the DNA is TGTGCCAGCTCACGCGGGACTAGCGGGGGGTACAATGAGCAGTTCTTC. It yields the protein CASSRGTSGGYNEQFF. Together with reference TRBV18 and TRBJ2-1, the CDR3 gives the full variable domain: NAGVMQNPRHLVRRRGQEARLRCSPMKGHSHVYWYRQLPEEGLKFMVYLQKENIIDESGMPKERFSAEFPKEGPSILRIQQVVRGDSAAYFCASSRGTSGGYNEQFFGPGTRLTVL.

The chain recombines TRBV6-2 or TRBV6-3 with TRBJ2-5; perhaps D is TRBD1 or TRBD2 (5 bases each). This CDR3 is built from 17 residues. V lost 0 bases and J lost 1, with 15 bases in between. The germline CDR1 and CDR2 sequences are MNHEY and SVGEGT. CDR3 protein: CASSYSRPGSLQETQYF. DNA of the CDR3: TGTGCCAGCAGTTACTCGAGGCCAGGGAGCCTCCAAGAGACCCAGTACTTC.

The gene calls are TRBV5-1 and TRBJ2-2; 8 nucleotides align to TRBD2. This CDR3 spans 16 amino acids. With V trimmed by 0 bases and J by 2 bases, 3 bases remained unmatched. Looked up from germline, CDR1 is SGHRS and CDR2 is YFSETQ. This CDR3 reads CASSLGSGGNTGELFF. Here the CDR3 DNA reads TGCGCCAGCAGCTTGGGAAGCGGGGGAAACACCGGGGAGCTGTTTTTT.

The chain uses TRBV6-1 and TRBJ1-5; possibly TRBD1 for D (6 bases). Germline V gives CDR1 MNHNS, CDR2 SASEGT. This CDR3 is 13 amino acids long. Trimming cost V 9 bases and J 9 bases, with 18 bases left between them. CDR3 DNA sequence: TGTGCCAGTGGGGGCGACATTCCTGGGCCCCAGCATTTT. Amino acids: CASGGDIPGPQHF.

The sample holds a few counts of this clonotype. This chain links TRBV7-9 with TRBJ1-1; 8 nucleotides line up with TRBD1. J gave up 1 base and V 1 base, and 20 bases lay outside the gene matches. The germline V gene encodes CDR1 SEHNR and CDR2 FQNEAQ (reference sequence). This CDR3 spans 21 amino acids. CDR3 region: CASSLGGILNIWDRTNTEAFF. The CDR3 DNA follows: TGTGCCAGCAGCTTAGGCGGAATACTCAACATATGGGACAGGACGAACACTGAAGCTTTCTTT. The full variable domain, completed using reference TRBV7-9 and TRBJ1-1, is DTGVSQNPRHKITKRGQNVTFRCDPISEHNRLYWYRQTLGQGPEFLTYFQNEAQLEKSRLLSDRFSAERPKGSFSTLEIQRTEQGDSAMYLCASSLGGILNIWDRTNTEAFFGQGTRLTVV.

This clonotype was seen at least ten times. CDR3 sequence: CASSRTSEDTQYF. DNA of the CDR3: TGTGCCAGCTCACGGACCTCTGAAGATACGCAGTATTTT. This chain joins TRBV18 and TRBJ2-3, with D hard to call. Trimming pared 4 bases from V and 5 bases from J, leaving 10 bases between. Germline CDR1 KGHSH, CDR2 LQKENI. The CDR3 contains 13 residues. Full variable domain (rest looked up from reference TRBV18 and TRBJ2-3): NAGVMQNPRHLVRRRGQEARLRCSPMKGHSHVYWYRQLPEEGLKFMVYLQKENIIDESGMPKERFSAEFPKEGPSILRIQQVVRGDSAAYFCASSRTSEDTQYFGPGTRLTVL.

This clonotype was detected many times. The genes are TRBV27 and TRBJ1-1; no firm D call. Trimming left V 2 bases short and J 7 bases short, with 17 bases between. CDR3 length: 15 residues. Germline CDR1 and CDR2: MNHEY and SMNVEV (reference sequence). The CDR3 region has the DNA TGTGCCAGCAGTTTAGGGCCCACACCCGGCATTGAAGCTTTCTTT. Translation gives CASSLGPTPGIEAFF.

Points on this clonotype: Given a far larger clone just one base away, this is likely a sequencing read error. This sequence joins TRBV27 and TRBJ1-2, with D possibly TRBD1 on 6 matching bases. V lost 5 bases and J 2 bases, leaving 6 bases between the germline ends. The CDR3 sequence is 12 residues long. Germline lookup yields CDR1 MNHEY and CDR2 SMNVEV (reference sequence). CDR3 sequence reads: CASSDRNYGYTF. CDR3 nucleotide sequence: TGTGCCAGCAGTGACAGGAACTATGGCTACACCTTC.

This clonotype was seen at least ten times. This chain links TRBV2 with TRBJ1-2; tentatively, D is TRBD1 (6 bases). The ends were cut back, 6 bases at V and 8 bases at J, with 13 bases in the middle. The CDR3 is made up of 12 amino acids. Germline-derived CDR1 and CDR2 are SNHLY and FYNNEI. The CDR3 reads CASRLQGWGYTF. The CDR3 nucleotides read TGTGCCAGCAGACTACAGGGATGGGGCTACACCTTC.

This clonotype has a handful of counts. The J gene is TRBJ2-7, the V gene TRBV7-8, with TRBD1 identical over 11 bases. The V gene's germline CDR1 is SGHVS and CDR2 FQNEAQ. The length of the CDR3 is 15 residues. With 4 bases clipped from V and 3 bases from J, the junction kept 5 bases outside the gene matches. DNA for the CDR3: TGTGCCAGCAGCTCCAAGGGACAGGGGGTCTACGAGCAGTACTTC. It is translated as CASSSKGQGVYEQYF.

This clonotype was seen ten or more times. The chain employs TRBV12-3 or TRBV12-4 and TRBJ1-1, with D maybe TRBD1 (6 bases). Trimming removed 1 base at V and 2 bases at J, with 17 bases between. The CDR3 sequence is 17 residues long. CDR3: CASSLDRVVGGNTEAFF. In nucleotides, the CDR3 is TGTGCCAGCAGTTTAGACAGGGTCGTTGGTGGAAACACTGAAGCTTTCTTT.